Following are 13 T cell receptor beta chains from one sample sequenced in a study of blood T cell repertoires in COVID-19. Profiled with immunoSEQ multiplex PCR; TCRdb holds only in-frame clones, not every one. The table records 250,000 or so clones, 80% to 90% of them present only once. The sequencing input was PBMCs or T cells enriched from blood (not recorded which). All receptors come from a woman aged 30 to 39 who had been exposed to COVID-19.

This CDR3 is CASRRLAGGRVDTQYF. The CDR3 nucleotides are TGTGCCAGTAGGCGACTAGCGGGAGGTCGGGTAGATACGCAGTATTTT. This chain joins TRBV19 and TRBJ2-3; 13 bases are a match to TRBD2. The CDR3 contains 16 residues. J lost 5 bases, V lost 6 bases, and 8 bases had no gene match. Germline V gene data show CDR1 as LNHDA and CDR2 as SQIVND (reference sequence).

V is TRBV7-9 and J is TRBJ2-2; 7 bases are shared with TRBD2. Unmatched junction bases numbered 6, after V lost 5 bases and J lost 6 bases. Germline CDR1 and CDR2: SEHNR and FQNEAQ (reference sequence). The CDR3 runs 14 residues. CDR3 sequence reads: CASSPTSMSGELFF. CDR3 nucleotides: TGTGCCAGCAGCCCGACTAGCATGTCCGGGGAGCTGTTTTTT.

V and J are TRBV20-1 and TRBJ2-5, with 10 bases lining up with TRBD2. CDR1 and CDR2 (germline): DFQATT, SNEGSKA (reference sequence). The CDR3 has 15 residues. The V gene end was trimmed by 3 bases and the J gene end by 5 bases; junction bases not matched to a gene: 9. This chain's CDR3 is CSASGRLAGVETQYF. The CDR3 DNA reads TGCAGTGCTAGTGGTAGGCTAGCGGGAGTTGAGACCCAGTACTTC.

This chain links TRBV6-5 with TRBJ1-2, with 8 bases fitting TRBD1. CDR1 and CDR2 from the germline V gene are MNHEY and SVGAGI. The CDR3 is 13 residues long. V dropped 4 bases and J dropped 6; count of bases not matched to a gene: 4. CDR3 region: CASSFNRGNGYTF. CDR3 DNA sequence: TGTGCCAGCAGTTTTAACAGGGGGAATGGCTACACCTTC.

V and J are TRBV19 and TRBJ1-2; 7 bases line up with TRBD1. This CDR3 has 12 amino acids. The V segment lost 11 bases and the J segment 1 base; nucleotides outside the gene matches: 4. The V gene's germline CDR1 is LNHDA and CDR2 SQIVND (reference sequence). CDR3 nucleotide sequence: TGTGCCGGACGACAGGGTAACTATGGCTACACCTTC. Translating it yields CAGRQGNYGYTF.

V gene TRBV3-1 (or the pseudogene TRBV3-2) combines with J gene TRBJ2-1, with D unresolved. The V and J ends lost 4 bases and 6 bases respectively, with 7 bases between them. CDR3 length: 12 amino acids. Germline CDR1 is LGHDT and CDR2 is YNNKEL (reference sequence). This chain's CDR3 is CASSLKRNEQFF. The CDR3 DNA follows: TGTGCCAGCAGCCTTAAGCGCAATGAGCAGTTCTTC.

This chain links TRBV21-1 with TRBJ2-7; TRBD1 reflects the table's D call only, with no check against the DNA. TRBV21-1 is assigned pseudogene status. The CDR3 loop spans 15 amino acids. CDR3 loop: CASSKRGQEPYEQYF. The CDR3 DNA reads TGTGCCAGCAGCAAAAGGGGACAGGAGCCCTACGAGCAGTACTTC.

The J gene is TRBJ2-1, the V gene TRBV5-1, with TRBD1 identical over 7 bases. Germline V gene sequence: CDR1 SGHRS, CDR2 YFSETQ. The CDR3 extends over 18 amino acids. J was trimmed by 8 bases and V by 1 base; bases with no gene match: 18. CDR3 DNA: TGCGCCAGCAGCTTGAATATACGGACAGGACTCGTTTTGGATGAGCAGTTCTTC. Translated, it gives CASSLNIRTGLVLDEQFF.

The chain combines TRBV9 with TRBJ2-7, with TRBD2 matching 12 bases. Germline loops: CDR1 SGDLS, CDR2 YYNGEE. The junction had 4 bases not matched to a gene; V was cut back by 0 bases and J by 6 bases. The CDR3 length is 15 residues. For the CDR3, the DNA is TGTGCCAGCAGCGTAGGACTAGCGGGAGTAGGCGAGCAGTACTTC. Its translation: CASSVGLAGVGEQYF.

This sequence joins TRBV19 and TRBJ2-5; weak D call: TRBD2 (6 bases). V gave up 6 bases and J gave up 5 bases, with 7 bases separating them. This CDR3 region has 11 residues. Germline loops: CDR1 LNHDA, CDR2 SQIVND (reference sequence). CDR3 sequence: CASRAGETQYF. In DNA, the CDR3 is TGTGCCAGTAGGGCGGGGGAGACCCAGTACTTC.

The chain uses TRBV28 and TRBJ2-2; weak D call: TRBD1 (5 bases). CDR1 is MDHEN, CDR2 SYDVKM, per germline. This CDR3 spans 14 amino acids. V was clipped by 3 bases and J by 4 bases, with 9 bases between them. For the CDR3, the DNA is TGTGCCAGCAGTTTGACAGCCATCACCGGGGAGCTGTTTTTT. Protein sequence: CASSLTAITGELFF. Full variable domain (rest looked up from reference TRBV28 and TRBJ2-2): DVKVTQSSRYLVKRTGEKVFLECVQDMDHENMFWYRQDPGLGLRLIYFSYDVKMKEKGDIPEGYSVSREKKERFSLILESASTNQTSMYLCASSLTAITGELFFGEGSRLTVL.

The V gene is TRBV28, the J gene TRBJ1-5; D remains ambiguous. Germline CDR1 MDHEN, CDR2 SYDVKM. Trimming removed 8 bases from V and 0 bases from J, with 14 bases in between. CDR3 length equals 15 residues. The CDR3 region has the DNA TGTGCCAGCGCCAAGCGAGGGTTTAGCAATCAGCCCCAGCATTTT. Translated: CASAKRGFSNQPQHF. Filled out from reference TRBV28 and TRBJ1-5, the complete variable domain reads DVKVTQSSRYLVKRTGEKVFLECVQDMDHENMFWYRQDPGLGLRLIYFSYDVKMKEKGDIPEGYSVSREKKERFSLILESASTNQTSMYLCASAKRGFSNQPQHFGDGTRLSIL.

The V call is TRBV3-1 (or the pseudogene TRBV3-2), the J call TRBJ1-2; 9 positions match TRBD1. The CDR3 loop spans 16 amino acids. V dropped 3 bases and J dropped 6; count of bases not matched to a gene: 11. Germline V gene lookup returns CDR1 LGHDT and CDR2 YNNKEL (reference sequence). For the CDR3, the DNA is TGTGCCAGCAGCCAGCGGGACAGGGCGTTTAGGAATGGCTACACCTTC. Protein: CASSQRDRAFRNGYTF.